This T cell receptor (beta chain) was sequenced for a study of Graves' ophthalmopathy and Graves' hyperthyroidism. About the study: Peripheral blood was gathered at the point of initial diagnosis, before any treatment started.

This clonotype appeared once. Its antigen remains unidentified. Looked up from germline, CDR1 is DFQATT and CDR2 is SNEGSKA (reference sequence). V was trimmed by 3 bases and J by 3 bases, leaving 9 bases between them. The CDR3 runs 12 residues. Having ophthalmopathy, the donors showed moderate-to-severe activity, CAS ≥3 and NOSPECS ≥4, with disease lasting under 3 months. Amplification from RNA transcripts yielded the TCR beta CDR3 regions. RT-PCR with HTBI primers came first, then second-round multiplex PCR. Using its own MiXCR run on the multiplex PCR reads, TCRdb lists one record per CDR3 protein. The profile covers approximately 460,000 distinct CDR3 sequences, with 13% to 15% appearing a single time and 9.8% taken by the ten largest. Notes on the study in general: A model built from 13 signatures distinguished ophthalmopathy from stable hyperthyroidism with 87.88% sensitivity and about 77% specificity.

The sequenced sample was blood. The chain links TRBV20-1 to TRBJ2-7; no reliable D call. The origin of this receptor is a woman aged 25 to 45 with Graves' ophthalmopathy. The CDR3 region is CSASNLGYEQYF. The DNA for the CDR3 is TGCAGTGCTAGCAACCTAGGCTACGAGCAGTACTTC.